The entry that follows covers one TCR beta chain sequence. Original data processing: Estimation of nucleated cell counts was performed using reference gene primer amplification. Clones were read by immunoSEQ multiplex PCR, and TCRdb kept only the in-frame ones, dropping some. V and J calls and clone size are as listed in that table; D and trimming were resolved from the DNA. Of 180,000 or so clones detected, around 83% appear once; the ten largest clones hold less than 9%. The record originates from a study of blood T cell repertoires in COVID-19. For the study at large: There were acute and convalescent COVID-19 samples, and they came from the United States, Italy and Spain. PBMCs, B-cell-depleted T cells, or T cells were the source of the cDNA or gDNA that made up the material.

The CDR3 totals 11 residues. Trimming removed 3 bases from V and 10 bases from J; junction bases left unmatched: 2. Germline V gene data show CDR1 as GTSNPN and CDR2 as SVGIG (reference sequence). Sequenced sample: peripheral blood. This TCR was sampled from a woman between 55 and 75 years old with acute or convalescent COVID-19. The V gene is TRBV30, the J gene TRBJ1-2; 10 bases map to TRBD1. This chain's CDR3 is CAWRDRGDYTF. Written as DNA, the CDR3 is TGTGCCTGGAGGGACAGGGGGGACTACACCTTC.